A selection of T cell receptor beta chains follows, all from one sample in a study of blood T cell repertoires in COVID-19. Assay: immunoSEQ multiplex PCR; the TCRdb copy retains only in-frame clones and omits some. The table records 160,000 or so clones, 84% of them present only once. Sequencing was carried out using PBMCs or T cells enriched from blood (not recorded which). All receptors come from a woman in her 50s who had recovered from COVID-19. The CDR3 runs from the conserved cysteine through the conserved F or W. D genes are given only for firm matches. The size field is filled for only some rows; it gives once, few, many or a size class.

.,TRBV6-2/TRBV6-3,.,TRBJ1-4,CASSRPGVSEKLFF,TGTGCCAGCAGTAGACCCGGGGTGAGCGAAAAACTGTTTTTT
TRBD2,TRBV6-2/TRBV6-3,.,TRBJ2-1,CASSYSRSRLAGGSSYNEQFF,TGTGCCAGCAGTTACTCGAGATCGCGGCTAGCGGGGGGGAGCTCCTACAATGAGCAGTTCTTC
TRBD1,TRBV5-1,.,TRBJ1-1,CASGRDRGNTEAFF,TGCGCCAGCGGAAGGGACAGGGGAAACACTGAAGCTTTCTTT
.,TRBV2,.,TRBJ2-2,CASRPYTSTGELFF,TGTGCCAGCAGGCCGTACACCTCCACCGGGGAGCTGTTTTTT
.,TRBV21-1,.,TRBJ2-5,CASSLEKDRVQETQYF,TGTGCCAGCAGCCTTGAGAAAGACAGGGTACAAGAGACCCAGTACTTC
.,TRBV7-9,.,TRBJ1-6,CASSRGDNSPLHF,TGTGCCAGCTCCCGGGGAGACAATTCACCCCTCCACTTT
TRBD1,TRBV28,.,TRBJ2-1,CASSAPGQPYNEQFF,TGTGCCAGCAGTGCCCCGGGACAGCCCTACAATGAGCAGTTCTTC
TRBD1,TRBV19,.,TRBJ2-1,CASTPSRDRSANEQFF,TGTGCCAGTACCCCATCCCGGGACAGGTCTGCCAATGAGCAGTTCTTC
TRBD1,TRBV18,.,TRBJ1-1,CASSLRGQATIEAFF,TGTGCCAGCTCACTCCGTGGACAGGCAACAATAGAAGCTTTCTTT
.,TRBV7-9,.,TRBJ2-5,CASSPSGGSEGKTQYF,TGTGCCAGCAGCCCAAGTGGGGGGAGCGAGGGGAAGACCCAGTACTTC
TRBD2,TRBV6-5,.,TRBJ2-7,CASSYQTSGSSYEQYF,TGTGCCAGCAGTTACCAGACTAGCGGGAGCTCCTACGAGCAGTACTTC
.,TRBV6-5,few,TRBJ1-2,CASSRDRDTNYGYTF,TGTGCCAGCAGTAGAGACCGGGACACCAACTATGGCTACACCTTC
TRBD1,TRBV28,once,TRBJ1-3,CASGTDRGYTIYF,TGTGCCAGCGGTACTGACAGGGGATACACCATATATTTT
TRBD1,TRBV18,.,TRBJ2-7,CASSSSIGQAYEQYF,TGTGCCAGCTCATCTAGTATCGGACAGGCCTACGAGCAGTACTTC
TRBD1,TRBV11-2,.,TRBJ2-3,CASSQFGGQATDTQYF,TGTGCCAGCAGCCAATTTGGGGGACAGGCAACAGATACGCAGTATTTT
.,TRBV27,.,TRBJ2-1,CASSTGVRNEQFF,TGTGCCAGCAGTACGGGAGTTCGCAATGAGCAGTTCTTC
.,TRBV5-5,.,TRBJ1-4,CASSPSRQGMGTNEKLFF,TGTGCCAGCAGCCCATCTAGGCAGGGGATGGGAACTAATGAAAAACTGTTTTTT
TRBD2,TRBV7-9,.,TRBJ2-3,CASSPGLARTDTQYF,TGTGCCAGCAGCCCGGGACTAGCGAGAACAGATACGCAGTATTTT
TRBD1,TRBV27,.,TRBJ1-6,CASSLIDRDLHF,TGTGCCAGCAGTCTGATAGACAGGGACCTCCACTTT
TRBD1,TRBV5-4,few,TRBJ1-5,CASSQGTDGQPQHF,TGTGCCAGCAGTCAAGGGACAGACGGCCAGCCCCAGCATTTT
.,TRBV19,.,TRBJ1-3,CASTPIYLRDIGNTIYF,TGTGCCAGCACCCCAATCTATCTCCGGGACATTGGAAACACCATATATTTT
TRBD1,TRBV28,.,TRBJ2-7,CASRTGVVYEQYF,TGTGCCAGTAGAACAGGGGTGGTCTACGAGCAGTACTTC
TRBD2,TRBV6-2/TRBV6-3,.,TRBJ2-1,CASSYGTSGPKQFF,TGTGCCAGCAGTTACGGTACTAGCGGGCCCAAGCAGTTCTTC
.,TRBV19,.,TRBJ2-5,CASKKDTHQETQYF,TGTGCCAGTAAGAAAGACACACACCAAGAGACCCAGTACTTC
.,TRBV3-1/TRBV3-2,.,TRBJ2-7,CASSQEKGNEQYF,TGTGCCAGCAGCCAAGAAAAGGGGAACGAGCAGTACTTC
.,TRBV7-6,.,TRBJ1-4,CASSLGQVFEEKLFF,TGTGCCAGCAGCTTAGGACAGGTATTTGAGGAAAAACTGTTTTTT
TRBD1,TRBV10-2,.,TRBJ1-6,CASSERGTGDNSPLHF,TGCGCCAGCAGTGAGAGGGGGACAGGGGATAATTCACCCCTCCACTTT
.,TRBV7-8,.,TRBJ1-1,CASSQGHQNTEAFF,TGTGCCAGCAGCCAGGGACACCAGAACACTGAAGCTTTCTTT
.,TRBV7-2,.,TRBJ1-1,CASSIDRRLNTEAFF,TGTGCCAGCAGCATCGACAGGAGATTAAACACTGAAGCTTTCTTT
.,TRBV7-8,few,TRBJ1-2,CASSPRGAYGYTF,TGTGCCAGCAGCCCACGGGGGGCCTATGGCTACACCTTC
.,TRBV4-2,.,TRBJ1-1,CASSPEEGRPEAFF,TGTGCCAGCAGCCCCGAGGAGGGGAGGCCCGAAGCTTTCTTT
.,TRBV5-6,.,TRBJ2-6,CASSIRGFGANVLTF,TGTGCCAGCAGCATAAGGGGTTTCGGGGCCAACGTCCTGACTTTC
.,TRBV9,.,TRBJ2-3,CASSASRGARALDTQYF,TGTGCCAGCAGCGCGTCACGGGGAGCTAGGGCACTGGATACGCAGTATTTT
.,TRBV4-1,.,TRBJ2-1,CANPRLADYNEQFF,TGCGCCAACCCTCGGCTAGCAGACTACAATGAGCAGTTCTTC